This T cell receptor (beta chain) is from a study of OX40 agonist ivuxolimab in advanced cancers. The CDR3 runs 15 residues. Deletions cut 11 bases from V and 2 bases from J, with 18 bases between. Germline V CDR1 and CDR2: MNHEY, SVGAGI. This clone was counted only a few times. The assay was immunoSEQ multiplex PCR, and TCRdb's table has in-frame clones only and misses some. The data hold about 24,000 clones, with around 83% observed a single time. The sequence was collected from an adult with an advanced solid tumor such as melanoma, head and neck, liver or kidney cancer. The sequencing here drew on CD4+ or CD8+ T cells sorted from blood, taken in a trial of the OX40 agonist ivuxolimab. This chain uses TRBV6-5 with TRBJ2-2, with a tentative D call TRBD2 (6 bases). The CDR3 nucleotides are TGTGCCTGCAAGACGGGACTCCTAAACACCGGGGAGCTGTTTTTT. This gives the protein CACKTGLLNTGELFF.